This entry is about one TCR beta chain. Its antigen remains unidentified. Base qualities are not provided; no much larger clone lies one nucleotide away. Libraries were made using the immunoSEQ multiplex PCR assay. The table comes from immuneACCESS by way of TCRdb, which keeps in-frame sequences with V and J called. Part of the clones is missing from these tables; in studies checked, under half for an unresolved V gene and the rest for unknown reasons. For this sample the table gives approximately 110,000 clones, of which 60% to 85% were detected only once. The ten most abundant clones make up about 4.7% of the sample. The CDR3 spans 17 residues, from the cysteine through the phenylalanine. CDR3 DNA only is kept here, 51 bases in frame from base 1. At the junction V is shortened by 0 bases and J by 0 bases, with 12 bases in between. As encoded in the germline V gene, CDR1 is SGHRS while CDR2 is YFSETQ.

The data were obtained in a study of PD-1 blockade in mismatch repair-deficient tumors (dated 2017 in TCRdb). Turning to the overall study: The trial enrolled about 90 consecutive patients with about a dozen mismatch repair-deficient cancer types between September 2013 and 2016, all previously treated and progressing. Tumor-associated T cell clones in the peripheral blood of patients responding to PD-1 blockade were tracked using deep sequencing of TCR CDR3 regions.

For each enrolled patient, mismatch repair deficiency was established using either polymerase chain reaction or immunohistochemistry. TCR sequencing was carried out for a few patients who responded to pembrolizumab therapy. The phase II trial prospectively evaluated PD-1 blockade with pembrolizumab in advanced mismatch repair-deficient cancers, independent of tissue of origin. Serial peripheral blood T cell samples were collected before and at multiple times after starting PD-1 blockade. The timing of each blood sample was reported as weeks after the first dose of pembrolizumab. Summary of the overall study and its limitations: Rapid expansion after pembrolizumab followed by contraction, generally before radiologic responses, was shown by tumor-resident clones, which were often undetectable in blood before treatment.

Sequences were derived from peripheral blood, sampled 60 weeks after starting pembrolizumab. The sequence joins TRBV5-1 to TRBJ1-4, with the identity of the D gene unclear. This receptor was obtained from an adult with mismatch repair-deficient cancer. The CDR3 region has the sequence CASSLGQVFATNEKLFF. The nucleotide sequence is TGCGCCAGCAGCTTGGGGCAGGTATTTGCAACTAATGAAAAACTGTTTTTT. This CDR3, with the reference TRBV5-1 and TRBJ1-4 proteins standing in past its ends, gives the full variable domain KAGVTQTPRYLIKTRGQQVTLSCSPISGHRSVSWYQQTPGQGLQFLFEYFSETQRNKGNFPGRFSGRQFSNSRSEMNVSTLELGDSALYLCASSLGQVFATNEKLFFGSGTQLSVL.